Following are 18 T cell receptor beta chains from one sample sequenced in a study of cytomegalovirus exposure and HLA in healthy donors. Assay used: immunoSEQ multiplex PCR; TCRdb lists only in-frame clones, some missing. Of 130,000 or so clones detected, roughly nine tenths appear once; the ten largest clones hold roughly 1.2%. Sequencing was performed on PBMCs. The origin of the receptors is a woman aged 18-29 years in good health and CMV-seronegative.

This chain connects TRBV9 to TRBJ1-3; the match to TRBD1 covers 7 bases. The germline CDR1 and CDR2 sequences are SGDLS and YYNGEE. The trim removed 3 bases at V and 3 bases at J, leaving 12 bases unmatched. The CDR3 has 17 amino acids. The CDR3 DNA is TGTGCCAGCAGCGGGTGGAGGACAGGACCTTTTGGAAACACCATATATTTT. It encodes CASSGWRTGPFGNTIYF.

The chain joins TRBV27 to TRBJ2-2; tentative D call: TRBD2 (6 bases). V shed 5 bases and J shed 6 bases, with 16 bases lying between them. The germline gives CDR1 MNHEY, CDR2 SMNVEV (reference sequence). CDR3 size: 15 residues. CDR3 residues: CASSPREPRAGELFF. CDR3 DNA: TGTGCCAGCAGTCCTCGGGAGCCCCGGGCCGGGGAGCTGTTTTTT.

The rearrangement uses TRBV29-1 and TRBJ2-5; perhaps TRBD2 as D (6 bases). Trimming removed 4 bases from V and 4 bases from J, with 10 bases in between. Looked up from germline, CDR1 is SQVTM and CDR2 is ANQGSEA. This CDR3 has 12 residues. The CDR3 coding sequence is TGCAGCGTTGGGGGGGTTGGAGAGACCCAGTACTTC. Its protein product is CSVGGVGETQYF.

V gene TRBV7-3 combines with J gene TRBJ2-7, with 9 nucleotides matching TRBD1. There are 15 residues in the CDR3. CDR1 and CDR2 from the germline V gene are SGHTA and FQGTGA. Trimming cost V 2 bases and J 5 bases; bases outside gene matches: 7. The chain's CDR3 is CASSLYGGQGHEQYF. DNA of the CDR3: TGTGCCAGCAGCTTATACGGGGGACAGGGCCACGAGCAGTACTTC.

The J gene is TRBJ1-1, the V gene TRBV7-9; a possible D gene is TRBD1 (5 bases). There are 14 residues in the CDR3. The V end was cut by 1 base, the J end by 6 bases, with 12 bases between. Germline V CDR1 and CDR2: SEHNR, FQNEAQ (reference sequence). The CDR3 DNA reads TGTGCCAGCAGCTTAGGGAGCAGGGAGGCTGAAGCTTTCTTT. It yields the protein CASSLGSREAEAFF.

V is TRBV7-9 and J is TRBJ1-4, with D tentatively TRBD1 (5 bases). The germline V and J ends were trimmed by 0 bases and 5 bases, with 10 bases remaining between them. CDR3 length: 15 amino acids. Germline-derived CDR1 and CDR2 are SEHNR and FQNEAQ (reference sequence). DNA for the CDR3: TGTGCCAGCAGCTTAGCGTCCGGGGGGAATGAAAAACTGTTTTTT. Translating gives CASSLASGGNEKLFF. The complete variable domain, with remaining parts taken from reference TRBV7-9 and TRBJ1-4, reads DTGVSQNPRHKITKRGQNVTFRCDPISEHNRLYWYRQTLGQGPEFLTYFQNEAQLEKSRLLSDRFSAERPKGSFSTLEIQRTEQGDSAMYLCASSLASGGNEKLFFGSGTQLSVL.

This chain joins TRBV5-4 and TRBJ2-7; the match to TRBD1 covers 7 bases. The CDR3 extends over 14 amino acids. Germline loops: CDR1 SGHNT, CDR2 YYREEE (reference sequence). Trimming took 2 bases from V and 2 from J; bases not matched to a gene: 4. The CDR3 DNA reads TGTGCCAGCAGCTTTACAGGGGCTACCTACGAGCAGTACTTC. Translation gives CASSFTGATYEQYF. Complete variable domain (other parts from reference TRBV5-4 and TRBJ2-7): ETGVTQSPTHLIKTRGQQVTLRCSSQSGHNTVSWYQQALGQGPQFIFQYYREEENGRGNFPPRFSGLQFPNYSSELNVNALELDDSALYLCASSFTGATYEQYFGPGTRLTVT.

The chain uses TRBV18 and TRBJ1-4; 8 positions match TRBD1. This CDR3 has 16 residues. CDR1 is KGHSH, CDR2 LQKENI, per germline. The trim removed 5 bases at V and 7 bases at J, leaving 12 bases unmatched. As DNA, the CDR3 is TGTGCCAGCTCAGCGCCCCAGGGGGCGACCTCTGAAAAACTGTTTTTT. This sequence encodes CASSAPQGATSEKLFF.

The CDR3: CASSLGTGIANYGYTF. As DNA, the CDR3 is TGTGCCAGCAGTTTAGGGACAGGAATCGCTAACTATGGCTACACCTTC. J is TRBJ1-2 and V is TRBV27, with 8 bases identical to TRBD1. This CDR3 is 16 amino acids long. V was clipped by 2 bases and J by 0 bases; unmatched bases: 5. Germline V gene sequence: CDR1 MNHEY, CDR2 SMNVEV (reference sequence).

This chain links TRBV5-6 with TRBJ2-5; 14 nucleotides agree with TRBD2. The germline V gene encodes CDR1 SGHDT and CDR2 YYEEEE. Trimming at V came to 2 bases and at J to 4 bases, leaving 4 bases not matched to a gene. CDR3 length equals 16 residues. The CDR3 nucleotides read TGTGCCAGCAGCTTAACGACTAGCGGGGGGGCAGAGACCCAGTACTTC. It yields the protein CASSLTTSGGAETQYF.

The rearrangement links TRBV7-9 to TRBJ1-6, with D possibly TRBD1 on 5 matching bases. Germline V gene lookup returns CDR1 SEHNR and CDR2 FQNEAQ (reference sequence). V lost 5 bases to trimming and J lost 9 bases, with 14 bases between them. The CDR3 covers 14 residues. CDR3 in DNA: TGTGCCAGCAGCCCGGGGGAGGGAGGTTCACCCCTCCACTTT. Encoded protein: CASSPGEGGSPLHF.

The rearrangement uses TRBV25-1 and TRBJ2-3, with D tentatively TRBD1 (5 bases). The germline CDR1 and CDR2 sequences are MGHDK and SYGVNS. The CDR3 runs 13 residues. The germline V and J ends were trimmed by 3 bases and 4 bases, with 8 bases remaining between them. The chain's CDR3 is CASSDGAADTQYF. The CDR3 bases are TGTGCCAGCAGTGATGGGGCGGCAGATACGCAGTATTTT.

This chain links TRBV5-1 with TRBJ2-5; D might be TRBD2 (7 bases). Per the germline V gene, CDR1 is SGHRS and CDR2 is YFSETQ. The CDR3 runs 15 residues. V shed 7 bases and J shed 4 bases, with 20 bases lying between them. The CDR3 spells CASAPGAGVSETQYF. DNA for the CDR3: TGCGCCAGCGCTCCGGGGGCGGGGGTATCAGAGACCCAGTACTTC.

V is TRBV7-6 and J is TRBJ2-3; 8 nucleotides match TRBD2. V trimming: 5 bases; J trimming: 2 bases; junction bases outside the gene matches: 6. There are 15 residues in the CDR3. CDR1 is SGHVS, CDR2 FNYEAQ, per germline. The CDR3 spells CASSDRGGNTDTQYF. In DNA, the CDR3 is TGTGCCAGCAGCGACCGCGGGGGGAACACAGATACGCAGTATTTT.

This chain links TRBV5-1 with TRBJ1-1; TRBD1 matches at 7 bases. Germline CDR1 is SGHRS and CDR2 is YFSETQ. J was trimmed by 0 bases and V by 3 bases; bases with no gene match: 8. The CDR3 is 16 amino acids. CDR3 residues: CASSSGTAFMNTEAFF. For the CDR3, the DNA is TGCGCCAGCAGCTCCGGGACAGCTTTCATGAACACTGAAGCTTTCTTT.

The rearrangement links TRBV27 to TRBJ2-2; 9 nucleotides line up with TRBD1. Germline trimming cut 5 bases from V and 6 bases from J; bases unmatched to any gene: 7. The CDR3 spans 15 residues. Germline CDR1 MNHEY, CDR2 SMNVEV (reference sequence). CDR3 in amino acids: CASSRDRVRSGELFF. CDR3 DNA sequence: TGTGCCAGCAGTCGGGACAGGGTGAGGTCCGGGGAGCTGTTTTTT.

The chain uses TRBV2 and TRBJ2-7, with 9 bases that match TRBD1. The V segment lost 6 bases and the J segment 4 bases; nucleotides outside the gene matches: 4. CDR3 length: 13 residues. In germline, CDR1 is SNHLY, CDR2 FYNNEI. CDR3 sequence: CASRRTGEYEQYF. CDR3 DNA: TGTGCCAGCAGGAGGACAGGGGAGTACGAGCAGTACTTC.

This chain joins TRBV5-6 and TRBJ2-1, with D unresolved. The germline V and J ends were trimmed by 4 bases and 8 bases, with 13 bases remaining between them. The CDR3 totals 13 residues. CDR1 and CDR2 from the germline V gene are SGHDT and YYEEEE. CDR3: CASSLRQAHEQFF. CDR3 coding DNA: TGTGCCAGCAGCCTTCGACAAGCCCATGAGCAGTTCTTC.